The present TCR beta chain was sequenced within a study of blood T cell repertoires in COVID-19. Deletions cut 2 bases from V and 2 bases from J, with 12 bases between. CDR1 is MNHEY, CDR2 SVGAGI, per germline. This CDR3 spans 15 amino acids. The repertoire was sequenced with immunoSEQ multiplex PCR; TCRdb's copy has only in-frame clones and lacks some. The sample comprises about 170,000 clones, roughly 91% of which are singletons, and approximately 2.1% rests with the top ten. The TCR originated in a middle-aged man who had recovered from COVID-19. The chain joins TRBV6-5 to TRBJ1-2; D unclear. The sample consisted of peripheral blood. The CDR3 nucleotides read TGTGCCAGCAGTTACGAAGCAAGGAGGAACTATGGCTACACCTTC. This encodes CASSYEARRNYGYTF.